Below, 22 T cell receptor beta chains from the same sample are listed, as sequenced in a study of neurological immune-mediated disorders. TCRdb redid the calling of the 5' RACE reads with MiXCR, one entry per CDR3 protein. The sample consists of some 78,000 distinct CDR3 sequences, 5% to 6% of them appearing once. The sequenced material came from PBMCs. These receptors came from a woman aged 25 to 39 with multiple sclerosis.

This clonotype occurred many times. This CDR3 reads CSARARTGVNYGYTF. CDR3 coding DNA: TGCAGTGCTAGAGCGAGGACAGGGGTGAACTATGGCTACACCTTC. The rearrangement links TRBV20-1 to TRBJ1-2; 9 bases fit TRBD1. Germline CDR1 and CDR2: DFQATT and SNEGSKA (reference sequence). The CDR3 length is 15 residues. V lost 1 base to trimming and J lost 2 bases; unmatched junction nucleotides: 5.

Many counts were recorded for this clonotype. This chain uses TRBV4-1 with TRBJ2-2; D not certain. Between the trimmed V and J ends, which lost 1 base and 4 bases, there was a span of 4 bases. In germline, CDR1 is MGHRA, CDR2 YSYEKL. The CDR3 consists of 13 residues. As DNA, the CDR3 is TGCGCCAGCAGCCAAGTGGGCACCGGGGAGCTGTTTTTT. It translates to CASSQVGTGELFF.

There are many counts of this clonotype. The chain combines TRBV5-6 with TRBJ2-7; D gene ambiguous. Trimming removed 4 bases from V and 5 bases from J, with 13 bases in between. The germline V gene has CDR1 SGHDT and CDR2 YYEEEE. The CDR3 runs 13 residues. CDR3 bases: TGTGCCAGCAGCACCCGAGGACGGGACGAGCAGTACGTC. Encoded protein: CASSTRGRDEQYV.

This clonotype was detected ten times or more. The V gene is TRBV10-2, the J gene TRBJ2-3, with D uncertain. V gave up 6 bases and J gave up 0 bases, with 19 bases separating them. Germline V gene lookup returns CDR1 WSHSY and CDR2 SAAADI. This CDR3 is built from 17 residues. The CDR3 region has the DNA TGCGCCAGCAGCTCCTCAAAGTGGTGGGCGAGCACAGATACGCAGTATTTT. Amino acids: CASSSSKWWASTDTQYF.

This clonotype was detected ten times or more. The chain employs TRBV7-2 and TRBJ1-5; D may be TRBD1 (5 bases). This CDR3 contains 15 residues. Trimming took 3 bases from V and 10 from J, leaving 19 bases between them. Germline V gives CDR1 SGHTA, CDR2 FQGNSA. CDR3 amino acids: CASSFGTDSQGPQHF. The CDR3 bases are TGTGCCAGCAGCTTTGGGACCGACAGCCAAGGCCCCCAGCATTTT. Full variable domain (remainder filled in from reference TRBV7-2 and TRBJ1-5): GAGVSQSPSNKVTEKGKDVELRCDPISGHTALYWYRQSLGQGLEFLIYFQGNSAPDKSGLPSDRFSAERTGGSVSTLTIQRTQQEDSAVYLCASSFGTDSQGPQHFGDGTRLSIL.

This clonotype showed up many times. The J gene is TRBJ2-5, the V gene TRBV18, with 9 positions matching TRBD1. V trimming: 3 bases; J trimming: 4 bases; junction bases outside the gene matches: 9. This CDR3 has 16 residues. CDR1 and CDR2 (germline): KGHSH, LQKENI. DNA for the CDR3: TGTGCCAGCTCACCGACAGGGGGTGAGAAGTCAGAGACCCAGTACTTC. This sequence encodes CASSPTGGEKSETQYF.

This clonotype has a count of ten or more. The chain has TRBV5-6 and TRBJ2-1; 9 positions match TRBD1. The CDR3 consists of 12 residues. From germline, CDR1 is SGHDT and CDR2 YYEEEE. The junction had 9 bases not matched to a gene; V was cut back by 4 bases and J by 16 bases. This chain's CDR3 is CASSPRQGGRFF. CDR3 bases: TGTGCCAGCAGCCCTAGACAGGGGGGGAGATTCTTC.

This clonotype has a count of ten or more. The J gene is TRBJ2-1, the V gene TRBV7-9; the D is unclear. Deletions cut 5 bases from V and 8 bases from J, with 16 bases between. The germline CDR1 and CDR2 sequences are SEHNR and FQNEAQ (reference sequence). The CDR3 runs to 14 residues. CDR3 protein: CASSPLRPRYEQFF. For the CDR3, the DNA is TGTGCCAGCAGCCCTTTAAGGCCCCGCTATGAGCAGTTCTTC.

The J gene is TRBJ2-7, the V gene TRBV12-3 or TRBV12-4, with unresolved D. The V end lost 6 bases, the J end lost 3 bases, and 9 bases lay between the germline ends. This CDR3 contains 12 residues. DNA of the CDR3: TGTGCCAGCAGCCCCAGGAACTACGAGCAGTACTTC. This translates into CASSPRNYEQYF.

This clonotype occurred many times. V and J are TRBV27 and TRBJ1-5, with D perhaps TRBD1 (5 bases). In germline, CDR1 is MNHEY, CDR2 SMNVEV (reference sequence). This CDR3 has 13 residues. Deletions cut 6 bases from V and 1 base from J, with 7 bases between. In DNA, the CDR3 is TGTGCCAGCAGCCGACAGAGCAATCAGCCCCAGCATTTT. It yields the protein CASSRQSNQPQHF.

This clonotype was picked up many times. The V call is TRBV28, the J call TRBJ2-7; 7 bases are shared with TRBD1. Germline assignment: CDR1 MDHEN and CDR2 SYDVKM. CDR3 size: 15 residues. With 4 bases clipped from V and 3 bases from J, the junction kept 9 bases outside the gene matches. The CDR3 is CASSSQGTAIYEQYF. Here the CDR3 DNA reads TGTGCCAGCAGTTCTCAGGGGACAGCGATCTACGAGCAGTACTTC.

As regards this clonotype: A much larger clone differs from this one at a single base, so this may be a read error. J is TRBJ1-4 and V is TRBV15; D not resolved. Looked up from germline, CDR1 is LNHNV and CDR2 is YYDKDF (reference sequence). CDR3 size: 16 residues. V dropped 1 base and J dropped 4 bases, with 13 bases sitting between them. The CDR3 region is CATSRASQAYNEKLFF. The CDR3 DNA is TGTGCCACCAGCAGAGCTTCCCAAGCTTATAATGAAAAACTGTTTTTT.

This clonotype was counted at least ten times. This sequence joins TRBV5-1 and TRBJ2-2; D is undetermined. Germline CDR1 SGHRS, CDR2 YFSETQ. The CDR3 runs 13 residues. V gave up 4 bases and J gave up 4 bases, with 8 bases separating them. This CDR3 is CASSRSVTGELFF. CDR3 nucleotides: TGCGCCAGCAGCCGCTCGGTCACCGGGGAGCTGTTTTTT.

This clonotype appeared many times. This chain joins TRBV5-1 and TRBJ2-1; tentatively, D is TRBD1 (6 bases). With 3 bases removed from V and 7 bases from J, the gap between germline ends came to 17 bases. CDR1 and CDR2 from the germline V gene are SGHRS and YFSETQ. This CDR3 region has 15 residues. The DNA for the CDR3 is TGCGCCAGCAGCTCAAACAGGGCTAGGGTGAATGAGCAGTTCTTC. Its translation: CASSSNRARVNEQFF.

The chain couples TRBV12-5 to TRBJ1-4; possible D gene TRBD1, 5 bases. The CDR3 is 15 residues long. With 6 bases removed from V and 8 bases from J, the gap between germline ends came to 19 bases. In germline, CDR1 is LGHNT, CDR2 FRNRAP. The CDR3 bases are TGTGCTAGTGGGAAAGGGGACCGTCAGTCGGAAAAACTGTTTTTT. It translates to CASGKGDRQSEKLFF.

This clonotype was seen many times. The chain employs TRBV5-1 and TRBJ2-1; 12 nucleotides line up with TRBD2. Germline V lookup: CDR1 SGHRS, CDR2 YFSETQ. The CDR3 totals 15 residues. Trimming removed 3 bases from V and 8 bases from J; junction bases left unmatched: 6. This CDR3 reads CASSSTSGRSHEQFF. The CDR3 nucleotides are TGCGCCAGCAGCTCGACTAGCGGGAGAAGCCATGAGCAGTTCTTC.

This clonotype was seen at least ten times. The CDR3 nucleotides read TGCGCCAGCAGCCAAGATCATGGTAGCACTAACAATGAGCAGTTCTTC. As protein: CASSQDHGSTNNEQFF. The rearrangement joins TRBV4-1 to TRBJ2-1; D not resolved. The CDR3 sequence is 16 residues long. Per the germline V gene, CDR1 is MGHRA and CDR2 is YSYEKL. V was clipped by 0 bases and J by 5 bases, with 14 bases between them.

Ten or more counts support this clonotype. This chain links TRBV7-2 with TRBJ2-1, with D unresolved. Trimming shortened V by 9 bases and J by 0 bases, and 9 bases separated the two germline ends. The CDR3 is 13 residues long. The germline V gene has CDR1 SGHTA and CDR2 FQGNSA. This CDR3 reads CAREGNSYNEQFF. In DNA form, the CDR3 reads TGTGCCAGGGAAGGAAACTCCTACAATGAGCAGTTCTTC.

This clonotype was seen ten or more times. V usage is TRBV10-3 and J usage is TRBJ2-1; 7 bases agree with TRBD1. With V trimmed by 5 bases and J by 7 bases, 8 bases remained unmatched. CDR1 is ENHRY, CDR2 SYGVKD, per germline. The CDR3 is 14 residues long. The CDR3 is CAISSGTATNEQFF. The CDR3 nucleotides are TGTGCCATCAGTTCCGGGACAGCCACAAATGAGCAGTTCTTC.

This clonotype has ten or more counts. J is TRBJ2-1 and V is TRBV5-1, with TRBD1 as a possible D gene (5 bases). The V gene's germline CDR1 is SGHRS and CDR2 YFSETQ. The CDR3 is 12 residues long. Trimming removed 4 bases at V and 10 bases at J, with 12 bases between. CDR3 nucleotide sequence: TGCGCCAGCAGCCAACAACAGGAGGAGCAGTTCTTC. Amino acids: CASSQQQEEQFF.

This clonotype occurred many times. The chain recombines TRBV5-1 with TRBJ2-7, with 8 positions matching TRBD1. V lost 2 bases, J lost 3 bases, and 4 bases stayed unmatched. Germline V gene lookup returns CDR1 SGHRS and CDR2 YFSETQ. The CDR3 covers 14 residues. The CDR3 spells CASSFAGGYYEQYV. DNA for the CDR3: TGCGCCAGCAGCTTTGCAGGGGGCTACTACGAGCAGTACGTC.

This clonotype appeared many times. In DNA form, the CDR3 reads TGTGCCAGCAGGAGGCCGGGACAGGGGGTTTATAGCAATCAGCCCCAGCATTTT. This codes for CASRRPGQGVYSNQPQHF. The gene calls are TRBV28 and TRBJ1-5, with 11 nucleotides matching TRBD1. Germline V lookup: CDR1 MDHEN, CDR2 SYDVKM. Germline trimming cut 6 bases from V and 0 bases from J; bases unmatched to any gene: 10. This CDR3 comprises 18 residues.